Below are 28 T cell receptor beta chains sequenced from a single sample in a study of shared clonotypes between healthy human individuals. The table came from immunoSEQ multiplex PCR; TCRdb's copy has only in-frame clones and leaves some out. The table includes hundreds of thousands of clones, 73% detected once. Specimen: memory CD4+ T cells sorted from blood. The subset was: CD45RA-negative fraction. Every receptor here comes from a woman aged 25 to 45 in good health.

The V call is TRBV4-2, the J call TRBJ2-1; no definite D call. The CDR3 is made up of 14 amino acids. Trimming took 1 base from V and 5 from J, leaving 9 bases between them. Germline values: CDR1 LGHNA, CDR2 YNFKEQ. CDR3 DNA sequence: TGTGCCAGCAGCCAAGGAAGGACCCACAATGAGCAGTTCTTC. Translating gives CASSQGRTHNEQFF.

The rearrangement uses TRBV2 and TRBJ1-4; D call uncertain. This CDR3 has 15 amino acids. Germline CDR1 SNHLY, CDR2 FYNNEI. V gave up 6 bases and J gave up 0 bases, with 11 bases separating them. DNA for the CDR3: TGTGCCAGCAGCGGTAACGGAGCAACTAATGAAAAACTGTTTTTT. Encoded protein: CASSGNGATNEKLFF.

The rearrangement joins TRBV5-1 to TRBJ2-3; 7 nucleotides align to TRBD2. V lost 0 bases, J lost 8 bases, and 6 bases stayed unmatched. Germline lookup yields CDR1 SGHRS and CDR2 YFSETQ. This CDR3 spans 14 amino acids. CDR3 coding DNA: TGCGCCAGCAGCTTGGTACAGCGGGGCTCTACGCAGTATTTT. Residues: CASSLVQRGSTQYF. Using reference TRBV5-1 and TRBJ2-3 for the parts outside the CDR3, the full variable domain is KAGVTQTPRYLIKTRGQQVTLSCSPISGHRSVSWYQQTPGQGLQFLFEYFSETQRNKGNFPGRFSGRQFSNSRSEMNVSTLELGDSALYLCASSLVQRGSTQYFGPGTRLTVL.

The chain links TRBV6-1 to TRBJ1-5; no clear D. Per the germline V gene, CDR1 is MNHNS and CDR2 is SASEGT. The CDR3 has 15 residues. Trimming took off 5 bases at V and 2 bases at J, with 13 bases between the two ends. CDR3 protein: CASSKTVSGNQPQHF. CDR3 DNA sequence: TGTGCCAGCAGTAAGACCGTTTCTGGCAATCAGCCCCAGCATTTT.

The chain links TRBV7-9 to TRBJ2-3, with D possibly matching TRBD1 (5 bases). Germline CDR1 and CDR2: SEHNR and FQNEAQ (reference sequence). The CDR3 is made up of 10 amino acids. Trimming stripped 5 bases from V and 10 bases from J, with 7 bases between. In DNA form, the CDR3 reads TGTGCCAGCAGCGGGGCTCCGCAGTATTTT. Its translation: CASSGAPQYF.

This clone was observed at least ten times. CDR3 sequence (DNA): TGTGCCAGCAGCTTCTCACGGGGTACCCTCTATGGCTACACCTTC. Translating it yields CASSFSRGTLYGYTF. The V gene is TRBV11-2, the J gene TRBJ1-2, with D uncertain. This CDR3 is built from 15 residues. The V end was cut by 3 bases, the J end by 4 bases, with 15 bases between. Germline CDR1 reads SGHAT; CDR2 reads FQNNGV.

The chain employs TRBV4-1 and TRBJ1-1, with a possible D match to TRBD1 (5 bases). This CDR3 has 13 amino acids. Germline lookup yields CDR1 MGHRA and CDR2 YSYEKL. V was pared by 2 bases and J by 12 bases, with 16 bases between. CDR3 coding DNA: TGCGCCAGCAGCCAACCATTGGGGCGGGAGACTTTCTTT. Amino acids: CASSQPLGRETFF.

The chain couples TRBV6-4 to TRBJ2-7; D possibly corresponds to TRBD1 (5 bases). This CDR3 region has 16 residues. Germline V gene lookup returns CDR1 MRHNA and CDR2 SNTAGT. V shed 0 bases and J shed 3 bases, with 15 bases lying between them. CDR3 loop: CASSDSLPLGHYEQYF. CDR3 nucleotide sequence: TGTGCCAGCAGTGACTCGCTTCCCCTGGGGCACTACGAGCAGTACTTC.

The V and J genes are TRBV9 and TRBJ2-6; weak D call: TRBD1 (6 bases). Trimming left V 4 bases short and J 9 bases short, with 17 bases between. CDR3 length: 15 amino acids. Germline V gene data show CDR1 as SGDLS and CDR2 as YYNGEE. The CDR3 DNA is TGTGCCAGCAGCCCCCGGACAGCCGCGGGCAACGTCCTGACTTTC. This encodes CASSPRTAAGNVLTF.

A word on this clone: A read error likely explains this, since a far larger clone differs by one base. The rearrangement uses TRBV7-9 and TRBJ1-2, with a tentative D call TRBD1 (6 bases). The germline CDR1 and CDR2 sequences are SEHNR and FQNEAQ (reference sequence). Trimming took off 5 bases at V and 1 base at J, with 8 bases between the two ends. The CDR3 length is 13 residues. The chain's CDR3 is CASSRDNNYGYTF. The CDR3 DNA reads as TGTGCCAGCAGCCGGGACAATAACTATGGCTACACCTTC.

This clone was detected a few times. This CDR3 is also generated by other DNA sequences in the sample. The chain couples TRBV30 to TRBJ2-7; the D is unclear. Germline V gene data show CDR1 as GTSNPN and CDR2 as SVGIG (reference sequence). Trimming stripped 0 bases from V and 3 bases from J, with 3 bases between. CDR3 length equals 11 residues. Written as DNA, the CDR3 is TGTGCCTGGAGTGTAAGCTACGAGCAGTACTTC. Translation: CAWSVSYEQYF.

This clone was counted a few times. The rearrangement joins TRBV6-1 to TRBJ1-5; D unresolved. Germline V gene lookup returns CDR1 MNHNS and CDR2 SASEGT. This CDR3 contains 14 residues. V was shortened by 5 bases and J by 0 bases, with 8 bases between the two germline ends. In DNA, the CDR3 is TGTGCCAGCAGTCTGACTCATAGCAATCAGCCCCAGCATTTT. It specifies CASSLTHSNQPQHF.

The chain links TRBV2 to TRBJ1-4, with 9 bases identical to TRBD1. Germline CDR1 is SNHLY and CDR2 is FYNNEI. The CDR3 runs 15 residues. J was trimmed by 10 bases and V by 0 bases; bases with no gene match: 6. For the CDR3, the DNA is TGTGCCAGCAGTGAAGCCGGGACAGGGCTAGGAAAACTGTTTTTT. Translation: CASSEAGTGLGKLFF. The whole variable domain, filled in from reference TRBV2 and TRBJ1-4, reads EPEVTQTPSHQVTQMGQEVILRCVPISNHLYFYWYRQILGQKVEFLVSFYNNEISEKSEIFDDQFSVERPDGSNFTLKIRSTKLEDSAMYFCASSEAGTGLGKLFFGSGTQLSVL.

The CDR3, as DNA: TGTGCCAGCAGGAGACAGGGGGCGGGCGAGCAGTACTTC. Amino acid sequence: CASRRQGAGEQYF. V is TRBV5-4 and J is TRBJ2-7; 10 positions match TRBD1. The CDR3 totals 13 residues. Germline assignment: CDR1 SGHNT and CDR2 YYREEE (reference sequence). Losses at the gene ends were 5 bases for V and 6 bases for J; bases not matched to a gene: 5.

J is TRBJ1-5 and V is TRBV27; D unclear. This CDR3 region has 13 residues. V lost 2 bases, J lost 6 bases, and 8 bases lay in between. Germline assignment: CDR1 MNHEY and CDR2 SMNVEV (reference sequence). CDR3 region: CASSLQVGQPQHF. CDR3 coding DNA: TGTGCCAGCAGTTTACAGGTCGGTCAGCCCCAGCATTTT.

The CDR3 DNA is TGTGCCAGCAGTTATGGGACGGGTGGAAACACCATATATTTT. Translated: CASSYGTGGNTIYF. The chain couples TRBV6-6 to TRBJ1-3; tentatively, D is TRBD1 (5 bases). CDR1 is MNHNY and CDR2 is SVGAGI in the germline V gene (reference sequence). CDR3 length equals 14 residues. Trimming shortened V by 3 bases and J by 3 bases, and 9 bases separated the two germline ends.

The CDR3 protein is CASNRMTGNYGYTF. CDR3 DNA: TGTGCCAGCAACCGAATGACAGGGAACTATGGCTACACCTTC. This chain uses TRBV5-6 with TRBJ1-2; 7 bases align to TRBD1. CDR1 is SGHDT and CDR2 is YYEEEE in the germline V gene. V shed 6 bases and J 2 bases; nucleotides not matched to a gene: 7. The CDR3 is 14 amino acids.

This clone was counted between two and nine times. A much larger clone is a single base away; this may be a read error. The chain employs TRBV2 and TRBJ2-2; D not certain. The V end was cut by 5 bases, the J end by 4 bases, with 2 bases between. The CDR3 is 11 amino acids. Germline loops: CDR1 SNHLY, CDR2 FYNNEI. The CDR3 DNA sequence: TGTGCCAGCAGTTTCACCGGGGAGCTGTTTTTT. As protein: CASSFTGELFF.

The J gene is TRBJ2-3, the V gene TRBV5-6; D gene unclear. CDR1 is SGHDT, CDR2 YYEEEE, per germline. Trimming shortened V by 1 base and J by 1 base, and 7 bases separated the two germline ends. There are 14 residues in the CDR3. The DNA of the CDR3 is TGTGCCAGCAGCTTGAACCCAGGCACAGATACGCAGTATTTT. Translation: CASSLNPGTDTQYF.

The V gene is TRBV4-1, the J gene TRBJ2-5, with 13 nucleotides matching TRBD2. This CDR3 contains 17 residues. The germline CDR1 and CDR2 sequences are MGHRA and YSYEKL. V trimming: 1 base; J trimming: 4 bases; junction bases outside the gene matches: 6. The CDR3 region is CASSQGTSGSFGETQYF. The CDR3 nucleotides are TGCGCCAGCAGCCAAGGGACTAGCGGGAGTTTCGGAGAGACCCAGTACTTC.

This clone was seen more than once but under ten times. The V and J genes are TRBV4-1 and TRBJ1-2, with D unresolved. The CDR3 is 13 residues long. Germline V gene sequence: CDR1 MGHRA, CDR2 YSYEKL. The germline V and J ends were trimmed by 0 bases and 3 bases, with 5 bases remaining between them. The CDR3 bases are TGCGCCAGCAGCCAAGACGGGGACTATGGCTACACCTTC. Translating it yields CASSQDGDYGYTF.

About this clone: A much larger clone differs from this one at a single base, so this may be a read error. The rearrangement uses TRBV5-1 and TRBJ2-1, with 9 positions matching TRBD2. CDR3 size: 15 residues. Germline lookup yields CDR1 SGHRS and CDR2 YFSETQ. J gave up 6 bases and V 2 bases, and 6 bases lay outside the gene matches. The CDR3 DNA sequence: TGCGCCAGCAGCTTCCTTAGCGGGAGTCTCAATGAGCAGTTCTTC. This gives the protein CASSFLSGSLNEQFF.

This clone has a handful of counts. V gene TRBV2 combines with J gene TRBJ1-1; tentatively, D is TRBD1 (6 bases). V dropped 6 bases and J dropped 5 bases, with 16 bases sitting between them. The CDR3 runs to 14 residues. The germline V gene has CDR1 SNHLY and CDR2 FYNNEI. CDR3 in DNA: TGTGCCAGCAGGCAGTCACAGGGTAAGACTGAAGCTTTCTTT. It specifies CASRQSQGKTEAFF.

In this sample, this clone turned up a few times. Other DNA sequences of this sample code for an identical CDR3. This chain links TRBV5-1 with TRBJ2-1; the D is unclear. The V gene's germline CDR1 is SGHRS and CDR2 YFSETQ. V shed 2 bases and J shed 0 bases, with 9 bases lying between them. The CDR3 sequence is 15 residues long. The CDR3 spells CASSLGSSSYNEQFF. The CDR3 coding sequence is TGCGCCAGCAGCTTAGGGTCGAGCTCCTACAATGAGCAGTTCTTC.

This clone occurred a few times. The rearrangement uses TRBV14 and TRBJ1-1; 12 bases match TRBD1. Germline CDR1 SGHDN, CDR2 FVKESK. The CDR3 consists of 17 residues. J gave up 1 base and V 7 bases, and 10 bases lay outside the gene matches. The CDR3 reads CASKPRDRGRRNTEAFF. DNA for the CDR3: TGTGCCAGCAAACCTCGGGACAGGGGGCGTCGGAACACTGAAGCTTTCTTT.

The chain carries TRBV5-1 and TRBJ2-7, with D tentatively TRBD2 (7 bases). The germline V and J ends were trimmed by 5 bases and 4 bases, with 16 bases remaining between them. The germline CDR1 and CDR2 sequences are SGHRS and YFSETQ. The CDR3 loop spans 14 amino acids. The CDR3 sequence: CASSPPGGSYEQYF. CDR3 DNA sequence: TGCGCCAGCAGTCCACCGGGGGGCAGTTACGAGCAGTACTTC.

This clone was seen once. The chain recombines TRBV27 with TRBJ2-1, with D tentatively TRBD1 (5 bases). The CDR3 runs to 12 residues. Germline V gene sequence: CDR1 MNHEY, CDR2 SMNVEV (reference sequence). V lost 2 bases and J 10 bases, leaving 9 bases between the germline ends. CDR3 sequence reads: CASSLLNREQFF. CDR3 nucleotides: TGTGCCAGCAGTTTACTCAACAGGGAGCAGTTCTTC.

The chain carries TRBV19 and TRBJ1-5; D not resolved. The CDR3 sequence is 15 residues long. V lost 3 bases and J lost 1, with 10 bases in between. Germline CDR1 reads LNHDA; CDR2 reads SQIVND (reference sequence). The CDR3 nucleotides read TGTGCCAGTAGTATCTGGGGAGAGAGCAATCAGCCCCAGCATTTT. Translation: CASSIWGESNQPQHF.